A single sample gave rise to the 20 T cell receptor beta chains below, sequenced in a study of OX40 agonist ivuxolimab in advanced cancers. TCRdb's table, derived via immunoSEQ multiplex PCR, lists solely in-frame clones and lacks some. The sample carries 15,000 to 20,000 clones, approximately 84% recorded once. The sequencing here drew on CD4+ or CD8+ T cells sorted from blood, taken in a trial of the OX40 agonist ivuxolimab. These receptors all come from an adult with an advanced solid tumor such as melanoma, head and neck, liver or kidney cancer.

CDR3 sequence: CASSFQMNTEAFF. The CDR3, as DNA: TGTGCCAGCAGCTTCCAAATGAACACTGAAGCTTTCTTT. V usage is TRBV27 and J usage is TRBJ1-1; D is unclear. Germline V lookup: CDR1 MNHEY, CDR2 SMNVEV (reference sequence). Trimming took off 6 bases at V and 0 bases at J, with 8 bases between the two ends. The CDR3 length is 13 residues.

V usage is TRBV5-5 and J usage is TRBJ2-1; tentatively, D is TRBD1 (6 bases). This CDR3 has 15 residues. Germline CDR1 and CDR2: SGHKS and YYEKEE (reference sequence). Trimming removed 2 bases from V and 4 bases from J, with 13 bases in between. In DNA, the CDR3 is TGTGCCAGCAGCTTAGTAGGGGGAGCGTACAATGAGCAGTTCTTC. The encoded protein is CASSLVGGAYNEQFF.

The rearrangement joins TRBV7-6 to TRBJ1-6, with a possible D match to TRBD1 (6 bases). Between the trimmed V and J ends, which lost 8 bases and 5 bases, there was a span of 10 bases. The CDR3 spans 13 residues. CDR1 and CDR2 from the germline V gene are SGHVS and FNYEAQ. For the CDR3, the DNA is TGTGCCAGCGGACAGCTTAATAATTCACCCCTCCACTTT. This codes for CASGQLNNSPLHF.

The CDR3 DNA is TGTGCCATCAGTGACCACTCCACTAGCGGGAGTGGCACAGATACGCAGTATTTT. This translates into CAISDHSTSGSGTDTQYF. This chain connects TRBV10-3 to TRBJ2-3; 11 bases are shared with TRBD2. J lost 1 base, V lost 3 bases, and 9 bases had no gene match. The length of the CDR3 is 18 residues. CDR1 is ENHRY, CDR2 SYGVKD, per germline.

This chain connects TRBV6-4 to TRBJ2-2, with a possible D match to TRBD1 (6 bases). V was clipped by 4 bases and J by 5 bases, with 8 bases between them. The CDR3 is made up of 13 amino acids. Germline-derived CDR1 and CDR2 are MRHNA and SNTAGT. In nucleotides, the CDR3 is TGTGCCAGCAGTGCCACAGGGACCGGGGAGCTGTTTTTT. It encodes CASSATGTGELFF.

This rearrangement joins TRBV13 to TRBJ2-6; either TRBD1 or TRBD2 may fit D (5 bases each). Germline loops: CDR1 PRHDT, CDR2 FYEKMQ (reference sequence). The CDR3 extends over 15 amino acids. Trimming left V 4 bases short and J 0 bases short, with 7 bases between. The CDR3 protein is CASSSGLSGANVLTF. The CDR3, as DNA: TGTGCCAGCAGCTCGGGGCTCTCTGGGGCCAACGTCCTGACTTTC.

The sample holds a few counts of this clone. V is TRBV7-9 and J is TRBJ1-1, with D hard to call. Germline V gene lookup returns CDR1 SEHNR and CDR2 FQNEAQ (reference sequence). The V end was cut by 5 bases, the J end by 8 bases, with 9 bases between. The CDR3 runs 11 residues. As DNA, the CDR3 is TGTGCCAGCAGCCCCGGCGGGGAAGCTTTCTTT. It codes for CASSPGGEAFF. Together with reference TRBV7-9 and TRBJ1-1, the CDR3 gives the full variable domain: DTGVSQNPRHKITKRGQNVTFRCDPISEHNRLYWYRQTLGQGPEFLTYFQNEAQLEKSRLLSDRFSAERPKGSFSTLEIQRTEQGDSAMYLCASSPGGEAFFGQGTRLTVV.

The rearrangement uses TRBV19 and TRBJ2-5; the D is unclear. Germline V lookup: CDR1 LNHDA, CDR2 SQIVND (reference sequence). The CDR3 length is 14 residues. V was trimmed by 6 bases and J by 2 bases, leaving 13 bases between them. The CDR3 region has the DNA TGTGCCAGTAGCGGCCTCTCACCTCAAGAGACCCAGTACTTC. This encodes CASSGLSPQETQYF. Full variable domain (missing parts from reference TRBV19 and TRBJ2-5): DGGITQSPKYLFRKEGQNVTLSCEQNLNHDAMYWYRQDPGQGLRLIYYSQIVNDFQKGDIAEGYSVSREKKESFPLTVTSAQKNPTAFYLCASSGLSPQETQYFGPGTRLLVL.

The rearrangement uses TRBV27 and TRBJ1-5; D is possibly TRBD1 (6 bases). From germline, CDR1 is MNHEY and CDR2 SMNVEV (reference sequence). This CDR3 is built from 14 residues. The germline V and J ends were trimmed by 2 bases and 5 bases, with 10 bases remaining between them. The CDR3 region has the DNA TGTGCCAGCAGTTTAGCAGGGGCGGATCAGCCCCAGCATTTT. Residues: CASSLAGADQPQHF.

J is TRBJ2-1 and V is TRBV19; 8 nucleotides line up with TRBD1. This CDR3 spans 13 amino acids. Trimming took 8 bases from V and 8 from J; bases not matched to a gene: 8. The germline V gene encodes CDR1 LNHDA and CDR2 SQIVND (reference sequence). Here the CDR3 reads CASCRTGIDEQFF. For the CDR3, the DNA is TGTGCCAGTTGCCGGACAGGGATCGATGAGCAGTTCTTC.

V and J are TRBV9 and TRBJ2-3; D unresolved. Trimming shortened V by 4 bases and J by 6 bases, and 12 bases separated the two germline ends. The CDR3 covers 13 residues. In germline, CDR1 is SGDLS, CDR2 YYNGEE. CDR3 residues: CASSLSRSDTQYF. The CDR3 nucleotides read TGTGCCAGCAGCCTATCAAGGTCGGATACGCAGTATTTT.

DNA for the CDR3: TGTGCCAGCAGCCTGGCTCCGGGACTAGCGGAGGACAATGAGCAGTTCTTC. Protein product: CASSLAPGLAEDNEQFF. The rearrangement links TRBV7-9 to TRBJ2-1; 11 bases are a match to TRBD2. Per the germline V gene, CDR1 is SEHNR and CDR2 is FQNEAQ (reference sequence). V lost 5 bases to trimming and J lost 5 bases; unmatched junction nucleotides: 11. CDR3 length: 17 amino acids.

The chain recombines TRBV30 with TRBJ1-3; unclear D gene. This CDR3 contains 14 residues. The germline V gene encodes CDR1 GTSNPN and CDR2 SVGIG (reference sequence). The V and J ends lost 4 bases and 1 base respectively, with 11 bases between them. The CDR3 coding sequence is TGTGCCTGGAACCGTCTGGTGTCTGGAAACACCATATATTTT. Translation: CAWNRLVSGNTIYF.

This chain uses TRBV2 with TRBJ2-3, with a tentative D call TRBD1 (5 bases). Trimming took 5 bases from V and 1 from J, leaving 13 bases between them. This CDR3 is 15 amino acids long. CDR1 SNHLY and CDR2 FYNNEI come from the germline V gene. CDR3 protein: CASSPGLGGTDTQYF. The CDR3 region has the DNA TGTGCCAGCAGTCCAGGGCTTGGGGGCACAGATACGCAGTATTTT.

V usage is TRBV19 and J usage is TRBJ2-7; D may be TRBD2 (5 bases). The CDR3 has 13 amino acids. Trimming stripped 3 bases from V and 3 bases from J, with 9 bases between. CDR1 and CDR2 (germline): LNHDA, SQIVND (reference sequence). CDR3: CASSISEDYEQYF. The DNA of the CDR3 is TGTGCCAGTAGTATTAGCGAGGACTACGAGCAGTACTTC. The entire variable domain, with the rest obtained from reference TRBV19 and TRBJ2-7, is as follows: DGGITQSPKYLFRKEGQNVTLSCEQNLNHDAMYWYRQDPGQGLRLIYYSQIVNDFQKGDIAEGYSVSREKKESFPLTVTSAQKNPTAFYLCASSISEDYEQYFGPGTRLTVT.

This clone was detected only once. The chain couples TRBV7-2 to TRBJ2-7; D perhaps matches TRBD2 (5 bases). The CDR3 covers 13 residues. V was pared by 3 bases and J by 3 bases, with 9 bases between. The germline V gene has CDR1 SGHTA and CDR2 FQGNSA. This CDR3 reads CASSFTSLYEQYF. The DNA of the CDR3 is TGTGCCAGCAGCTTCACTAGTCTCTACGAGCAGTACTTC.

This chain links TRBV6-4 with TRBJ2-3, with D tentatively TRBD2 (7 bases). The CDR3 spans 15 residues. V was cut by 4 bases and J by 4 bases, with 15 bases left in between. Germline V gene sequence: CDR1 MRHNA, CDR2 SNTAGT. The CDR3 region is CASSAQGGSSDTQYF. The CDR3 DNA reads as TGTGCCAGCAGTGCACAGGGAGGGAGTTCAGATACGCAGTATTTT.

This chain uses TRBV9 with TRBJ2-7; the D gene is possibly TRBD1 (6 bases). Trimming shortened V by 0 bases and J by 0 bases, and 13 bases separated the two germline ends. Germline lookup yields CDR1 SGDLS and CDR2 YYNGEE. This CDR3 region has 16 residues. This CDR3 reads CASSVDPGVTSYEQYF. The CDR3 DNA reads as TGTGCCAGCAGCGTAGACCCAGGGGTAACCTCCTACGAGCAGTACTTC.

This clone was recorded a few times. The chain employs TRBV5-6 and TRBJ2-5; no definite D call. V dropped 5 bases and J dropped 2 bases, with 10 bases sitting between them. CDR1 is SGHDT and CDR2 is YYEEEE in the germline V gene. The length of the CDR3 is 13 residues. The DNA for the CDR3 is TGTGCCAGCAGTTACACTCCTCAAGAGACCCAGTACTTC. Translation gives CASSYTPQETQYF.

This chain links TRBV27 with TRBJ2-1; no clear D. Trimming took 3 bases from V and 7 from J, leaving 10 bases between them. CDR1 is MNHEY and CDR2 is SMNVEV in the germline V gene (reference sequence). The CDR3 has 13 residues. The CDR3 region is CASSFQPFNEQFF. Here the CDR3 DNA reads TGTGCCAGCAGTTTTCAGCCCTTTAATGAGCAGTTCTTC.